The rows below give T cell receptor beta chains drawn from one sample of a study of cytomegalovirus exposure and HLA in healthy donors. Libraries were prepared by immunoSEQ multiplex PCR; TCRdb keeps only in-frame clonotypes and omits some of them. The sample gives some 150,000 clones, around nine tenths of which show up once; 4% to 6.5% is in the top ten. Sequenced sample: PBMCs. The origin of the receptors is a woman under 40 in good health and CMV-seronegative. Both conserved end residues are part of each CDR3. Fields, in order: J gene, D gene, clone size, V gene, CDR3 protein, CDR3 DNA. A D gene is named only where the DNA matches it firmly. Size is omitted from some rows. Given values are once, few, many or a class for expanded clones.

TRBJ1-5 | - | - | TRBV7-8 | CASSRLGGNQPQHF | TGTGCCAGCAGCAGGCTGGGCGGCAATCAGCCCCAGCATTTT
TRBJ1-2 | TRBD1 | once | TRBV5-6 | CASSWGQGGDYGYTF | TGTGCCAGCAGCTGGGGACAGGGGGGTGACTATGGCTACACCTTC
TRBJ2-3 | - | - | TRBV19 | CASSIDGTSTDTQYF | TGTGCCAGTAGTATAGACGGGACAAGCACAGATACGCAGTATTTT
TRBJ2-2 | - | - | TRBV19 | CASSPGLRGTGELFF | TGTGCCAGTAGTCCGGGCCTCAGAGGGACCGGGGAGCTGTTTTTT
TRBJ1-2 | TRBD1 | - | TRBV11-1 | CASSLSGTGIYGYTF | TGTGCCAGCAGCTTAAGCGGGACAGGTATCTATGGCTACACCTTC
TRBJ1-5 | - | - | TRBV2 | CASRYREGLSNQPQHF | TGTGCCAGCAGATACCGGGAAGGCCTTAGCAATCAGCCCCAGCATTTT
TRBJ1-5 | TRBD1 | - | TRBV18 | CASSPVGLQGTVYQPQHF | TGTGCCAGCTCACCGGTAGGGTTACAAGGGACAGTTTATCAGCCCCAGCATTTT
TRBJ2-4 | - | once | TRBV7-9 | CSSSLQGDIQYF | TGTTCCAGCAGCCTACAGGGAGACATTCAGTACTTC
TRBJ2-3 | - | - | TRBV7-9 | CSSSSGMGGGTDTQYF | TGTTCCAGCAGTTCCGGGATGGGGGGAGGCACAGATACGCAGTATTTT
TRBJ2-1 | TRBD1 | - | TRBV18 | CASPSPIRTGQNEQFF | TGTGCCAGCCCTTCACCTATCCGGACAGGCCAAAATGAGCAGTTCTTC
TRBJ1-6 | - | - | TRBV18 | CASSAGENSPLHF | TGTGCCAGCTCAGCAGGGGAAAATTCACCCCTCCACTTT
TRBJ2-7 | - | - | TRBV29-1 | CSVEDREGSSYEQYF | TGCAGCGTTGAAGATCGAGAGGGTAGCTCCTACGAGCAGTACTTC